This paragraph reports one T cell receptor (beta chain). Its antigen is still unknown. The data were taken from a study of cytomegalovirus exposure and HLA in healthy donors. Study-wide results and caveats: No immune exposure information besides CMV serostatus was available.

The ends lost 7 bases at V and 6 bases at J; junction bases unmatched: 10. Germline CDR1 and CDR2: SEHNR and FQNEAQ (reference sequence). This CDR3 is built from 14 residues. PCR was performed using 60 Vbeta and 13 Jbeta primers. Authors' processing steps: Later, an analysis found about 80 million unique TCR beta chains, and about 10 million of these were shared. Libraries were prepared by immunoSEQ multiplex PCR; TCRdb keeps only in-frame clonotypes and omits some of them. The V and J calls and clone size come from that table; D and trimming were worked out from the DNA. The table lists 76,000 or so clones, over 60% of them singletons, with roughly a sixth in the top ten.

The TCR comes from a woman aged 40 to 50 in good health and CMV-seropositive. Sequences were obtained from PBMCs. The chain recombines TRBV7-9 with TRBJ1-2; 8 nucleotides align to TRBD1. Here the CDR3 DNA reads TGTGCCAGCACCGACAGGGGCAATTGGGATGGCTACACCTTC. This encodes CASTDRGNWDGYTF.